The 3 T cell receptor beta chains below were found in one sample sequenced in a study of blood T cell repertoires in COVID-19. Libraries were prepared by immunoSEQ multiplex PCR; TCRdb keeps only in-frame clonotypes and omits some of them. Counted here are fewer than 200,000 clones, 65% to 90% occurring once; the ten biggest clones make up under 9.5%. What was sequenced was peripheral blood. Receptors were obtained from a man aged 50-59 years with active or convalescent COVID-19.

The chain has TRBV6-1 and TRBJ2-1; D gene ambiguous. V lost 1 base to trimming and J lost 12 bases, with 10 bases between them. Germline CDR1 and CDR2: MNHNS and SASEGT. The CDR3 loop spans 12 amino acids. CDR3 loop: CASSEGVSVQFF. The CDR3 region has the DNA TGTGCCAGCAGTGAAGGCGTCAGCGTGCAGTTCTTC.

The V call is TRBV5-1, the J call TRBJ1-2, with TRBD1 identical over 7 bases. This CDR3 is built from 14 residues. V shed 0 bases, J shed 8 bases, and the junction held 7 bases outside the gene matches. Germline V gene lookup returns CDR1 SGHRS and CDR2 YFSETQ. CDR3 in amino acids: CASSLAEGAQGYTF. For the CDR3, the DNA is TGCGCCAGCAGCTTGGCCGAGGGGGCTCAAGGCTACACCTTC. Combining the CDR3 with reference TRBV5-1 and TRBJ1-2 gives the whole variable domain KAGVTQTPRYLIKTRGQQVTLSCSPISGHRSVSWYQQTPGQGLQFLFEYFSETQRNKGNFPGRFSGRQFSNSRSEMNVSTLELGDSALYLCASSLAEGAQGYTFGSGTRLTVV.

The chain uses TRBV28 and TRBJ1-3; TRBD1 agrees at 7 bases. V shed 6 bases, J shed 3 bases, and the junction held 5 bases outside the gene matches. The CDR3 consists of 14 residues. Germline-derived CDR1 and CDR2 are MDHEN and SYDVKM. Here the CDR3 DNA reads TGTGCCAGCAGGGTGGGACAGCTTGGAAACACCATATATTTT. As protein: CASRVGQLGNTIYF. Using reference TRBV28 and TRBJ1-3 for the parts outside the CDR3, the full variable domain is DVKVTQSSRYLVKRTGEKVFLECVQDMDHENMFWYRQDPGLGLRLIYFSYDVKMKEKGDIPEGYSVSREKKERFSLILESASTNQTSMYLCASRVGQLGNTIYFGEGSWLTVV.